These 21 T cell receptor beta chains were all obtained from the same sample, sequenced in a study of T cell clonotyping in hematopoietic cell transplantation (dated by TCRdb to about 2021). The time point label, as the study defines it: 30 days after allo-HCT. The library was built by means of the immunoSEQ multiplex PCR assay. TCRdb retrieved this table from immuneACCESS and kept in-frame rearrangements only. Not all clones are present; in checked studies, unresolved V genes account for under half, and no reason is known for the remainder. This sample gives about 10,000 clones in total; roughly 79% of them show up just once. The ten largest clones add up to 8.5% of the sample. Sequences were derived from PBMCs, sampled 30 days after allogeneic stem cell transplant. The receptors originated from a female patient in her forties or fifties who had an allogeneic stem cell transplant from a related donor, so T cells may come from the graft donor. Some clones in this sample may be carry-over from other donors' samples.

CDR3 loop: CASSQENTPEQFF. The DNA for the CDR3 is TGTGCCAGCAGCCAAGAGAATACCCCTGAGCAGTTCTTC. The rearrangement joins TRBV14 to TRBJ2-1; D is uncertain. Trimming removed 0 bases from V and 9 bases from J, with 9 bases in between. The CDR3 consists of 13 residues. Germline assignment: CDR1 SGHDN and CDR2 FVKESK.

The CDR3 protein is CASSVGTSGIYEQYF. CDR3 nucleotide sequence: TGCGCCAGCAGCGTGGGGACTAGCGGGATCTACGAGCAGTACTTC. V gene TRBV5-1 combines with J gene TRBJ2-7, with TRBD2 matching over 13 bases. Germline V gives CDR1 SGHRS, CDR2 YFSETQ. V lost 4 bases, J lost 3 bases, and 4 bases stayed unmatched. The CDR3 is made up of 15 amino acids.

The V and J genes are TRBV11-2 and TRBJ2-1; D possibly corresponds to TRBD1 (6 bases). The CDR3 length is 14 residues. From germline, CDR1 is SGHAT and CDR2 FQNNGV. Between the trimmed V and J ends, which lost 8 bases and 0 bases, there was a span of 11 bases. CDR3 nucleotide sequence: TGTGCCAGCGGAGGACAGATCTCCTACAATGAGCAGTTCTTC. Residues: CASGGQISYNEQFF. The full variable domain, rest sourced from reference TRBV11-2 and TRBJ2-1, is EAGVAQSPRYKIIEKRQSVAFWCNPISGHATLYWYQQILGQGPKLLIQFQNNGVVDDSQLPKDRFSAERLKGVDSTLKIQPAKLEDSAVYLCASGGQISYNEQFFGPGTRLTVL.

The chain uses TRBV27 and TRBJ2-1; 8 bases fit TRBD2. V gave up 8 bases and J gave up 7 bases; unmatched junction bases: 10. Germline CDR1 is MNHEY and CDR2 is SMNVEV (reference sequence). The CDR3 covers 14 residues. This chain's CDR3 is CASQGIAGRNEQFF. CDR3 nucleotides: TGTGCCAGCCAGGGAATAGCGGGACGGAATGAGCAGTTCTTC.

The chain carries TRBV2 and TRBJ2-7, with TRBD1 matching 8 bases. The CDR3 is made up of 14 amino acids. Germline CDR1 and CDR2: SNHLY and FYNNEI. Trimming took 5 bases from V and 6 from J; bases not matched to a gene: 9. The CDR3 is CASSTPDRAGEQYF. CDR3 sequence (DNA): TGTGCCAGCAGTACACCGGACAGGGCGGGCGAGCAGTACTTC.

The chain uses TRBV5-1 and TRBJ2-2; possible D gene TRBD1, 5 bases. V lost 1 base to trimming and J lost 4 bases, with 8 bases between them. In germline, CDR1 is SGHRS, CDR2 YFSETQ. This CDR3 contains 14 residues. The CDR3 here is CASSLSQATGELFF. CDR3 nucleotide sequence: TGCGCCAGCAGCTTGTCACAGGCCACCGGGGAGCTGTTTTTT.

The CDR3 bases are TGTGCCAGCAGCTTATGGCAGGGAGGGGATGAGCAGTTCTTC. It codes for CASSLWQGGDEQFF. The V and J genes are TRBV7-3 and TRBJ2-1; 7 positions match TRBD2. The CDR3 spans 14 residues. The V segment lost 2 bases and the J segment 8 bases; nucleotides outside the gene matches: 6. Per germline, CDR1 SGHTA and CDR2 FQGTGA. The full variable domain, its missing parts supplied by reference TRBV7-3 and TRBJ2-1, is GAGVSQTPSNKVTEKGKYVELRCDPISGHTALYWYRQSLGQGPEFLIYFQGTGAADDSGLPNDRFFAVRPEGSVSTLKIQRTERGDSAVYLCASSLWQGGDEQFFGPGTRLTVL.

This chain links TRBV7-9 with TRBJ1-3, with D tentatively TRBD1 (6 bases). The CDR3 sequence is 18 residues long. V gave up 7 bases and J gave up 2 bases, with 24 bases separating them. Germline V gene sequence: CDR1 SEHNR, CDR2 FQNEAQ (reference sequence). CDR3 in DNA: TGTGCCAGCATCCCCAGCCCTTACAGGGTTAAAGCTGGAAACACCATATATTTT. Its protein product is CASIPSPYRVKAGNTIYF.

V and J are TRBV13 and TRBJ1-2; 9 positions agree with TRBD1. The CDR3 has 18 residues. Germline V gene data show CDR1 as PRHDT and CDR2 as FYEKMQ (reference sequence). The junction had 21 bases not matched to a gene; V was cut back by 5 bases and J by 8 bases. The CDR3 loop is CASSEEGTGPPAVGGYTF. DNA of the CDR3: TGTGCCAGCAGCGAAGAGGGGACAGGGCCCCCTGCTGTGGGGGGCTACACCTTC.

This clone was detected only a few times. The chain employs TRBV5-3 and TRBJ2-7; TRBD1 or TRBD2 may be the D gene (6 bases each). TRBV5-3 is marked as an open reading frame, function uncertain. Trimming removed 4 bases from V and 3 bases from J, with 17 bases in between. This CDR3 comprises 15 residues. The DNA of the CDR3 is TGTGCCAGAAGCCCTGGACTACTCAGGGGCTACGAGCAGTACTTC. Its protein is CARSPGLLRGYEQYF.

This chain uses TRBV5-1 with TRBJ2-3; 12 positions match TRBD1. After removal of 3 bases from V and 2 bases from J, the junction contained 10 bases not matched to a gene. The CDR3 consists of 18 residues. The germline V gene encodes CDR1 SGHRS and CDR2 YFSETQ. Here the CDR3 reads CASSSSPGQGALTDTQYF. The CDR3 DNA reads as TGCGCCAGCAGCTCCTCACCGGGACAGGGGGCCCTCACAGATACGCAGTATTTT.

Note on this clone: A read error may produce the germline difference seen at one junction end. This chain joins TRBV28 and TRBJ1-2, with D possibly being TRBD1 (6 bases). The CDR3 contains 12 residues. The V gene's germline CDR1 is MDHEN and CDR2 SYDVKM. CDR3: CASHSGGGLRSF. In DNA, the CDR3 is TGTGCTTCACACTCGGGGGGGGGCCTACGATCCTTC.

The rearrangement links TRBV6-4 to TRBJ1-1; TRBD1 agrees at 9 bases. The length of the CDR3 is 15 residues. Germline CDR1 MRHNA, CDR2 SNTAGT. V was clipped by 6 bases and J by 0 bases; unmatched bases: 5. In nucleotides, the CDR3 is TGTGCCAGCAGGGCCGGGACAGGGTTGAACACTGAAGCTTTCTTT. It yields the protein CASRAGTGLNTEAFF.

This sequence joins TRBV7-6 and TRBJ2-7; possible D gene TRBD1, 6 bases. The CDR3 has 14 amino acids. Germline CDR1 SGHVS, CDR2 FNYEAQ. Trimming left V 1 base short and J 7 bases short, with 14 bases between. DNA for the CDR3: TGTGCCAGCAGCTTAGTCATGGGGGCCGGGGAGCAGTACTTC. Encoded protein: CASSLVMGAGEQYF.

V and J are TRBV2 and TRBJ2-7; 12 nucleotides align to TRBD2. After removal of 7 bases from V and 4 bases from J, the junction contained 8 bases not matched to a gene. The length of the CDR3 is 15 residues. CDR1 and CDR2 (germline): SNHLY, FYNNEI. CDR3: CASKERTSGNYEQYF. CDR3 in DNA: TGTGCCAGCAAGGAGAGGACTAGCGGGAATTACGAGCAGTACTTC.

This chain connects TRBV5-4 to TRBJ2-7; TRBD1 aligns across 10 bases. Germline V lookup: CDR1 SGHNT, CDR2 YYREEE (reference sequence). The J segment lost 5 bases and the V segment lost 4 bases, leaving 9 bases of the junction unmatched. CDR3 length: 15 amino acids. The CDR3 DNA is TGTGCCAGCAGCCAGACAGGGGGCGCCCGCAACGAGCAGTACTTC. Translating gives CASSQTGGARNEQYF.

This clone has just a few counts. This chain uses TRBV4-1 with TRBJ1-5; D unclear. Germline V gene lookup returns CDR1 MGHRA and CDR2 YSYEKL. This CDR3 is 13 amino acids long. The germline V and J ends were trimmed by 0 bases and 4 bases, with 4 bases remaining between them. The CDR3 region is CASSQDGNQPQHF. CDR3 nucleotides: TGCGCCAGCAGCCAAGATGGGAATCAGCCCCAGCATTTT.

V usage is TRBV6-5 and J usage is TRBJ1-5; a possible D gene is TRBD1 (5 bases). This CDR3 contains 11 residues. Germline V gives CDR1 MNHEY, CDR2 SVGAGI. Between the trimmed V and J ends, which lost 6 bases and 9 bases, there was a span of 9 bases. The CDR3 reads CASSRTGPQHF. The CDR3 nucleotides are TGTGCCAGCAGCCGCACAGGGCCCCAGCATTTT.

The rearrangement uses TRBV7-3 and TRBJ2-3; 12 nucleotides align to TRBD2. J was trimmed by 5 bases and V by 5 bases; bases with no gene match: 8. The CDR3 length is 16 residues. The germline gives CDR1 SGHTA, CDR2 FQGTGA. This chain's CDR3 is CASSPLAGGLGDTQYF. The CDR3 DNA is TGTGCCAGCAGCCCGCTAGCGGGAGGGCTGGGAGATACGCAGTATTTT.

The chain links TRBV7-6 to TRBJ2-7, with D perhaps matching TRBD2 (5 bases). The V gene's germline CDR1 is SGHVS and CDR2 FNYEAQ. There are 14 residues in the CDR3. V was clipped by 2 bases and J by 4 bases, with 12 bases between them. The CDR3 nucleotides read TGTGCCAGCAGCTTAAGAGGGAGAGGGTACGAGCAGTACTTC. Its protein is CASSLRGRGYEQYF.

This chain links TRBV27 with TRBJ1-4; tentatively, D is TRBD1 (5 bases). CDR3 size: 15 residues. Trimming removed 8 bases from V and 0 bases from J, with 13 bases in between. Germline V gene lookup returns CDR1 MNHEY and CDR2 SMNVEV (reference sequence). CDR3 bases: TGTGCCAGCTGTAGTTCAGGGACAACTAATGAAAAACTGTTTTTT. Amino acids: CASCSSGTTNEKLFF.